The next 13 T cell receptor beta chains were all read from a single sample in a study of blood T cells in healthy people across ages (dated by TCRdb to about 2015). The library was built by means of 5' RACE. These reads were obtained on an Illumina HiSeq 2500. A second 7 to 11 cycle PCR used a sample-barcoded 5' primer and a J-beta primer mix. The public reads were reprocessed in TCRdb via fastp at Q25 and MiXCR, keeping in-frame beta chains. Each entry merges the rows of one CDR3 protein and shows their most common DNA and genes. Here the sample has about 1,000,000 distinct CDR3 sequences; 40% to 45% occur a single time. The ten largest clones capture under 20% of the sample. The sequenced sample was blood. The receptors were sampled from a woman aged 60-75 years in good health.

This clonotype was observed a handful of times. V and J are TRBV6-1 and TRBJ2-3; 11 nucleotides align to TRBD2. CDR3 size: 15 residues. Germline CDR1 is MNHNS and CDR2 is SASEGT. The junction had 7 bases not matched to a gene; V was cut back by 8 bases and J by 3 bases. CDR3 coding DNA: TGTGCCAGCCGCCGAACTAGCGGGGGTACAGATACGCAGTATTTT. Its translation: CASRRTSGGTDTQYF.

CDR3: CASSEETSVRRETQYF. CDR3 coding DNA: TGTGCCAGCAGTGAAGAGACTAGCGTCAGGCGAGAGACCCAGTACTTC. V usage is TRBV2 and J usage is TRBJ2-5; 8 bases fit TRBD2. The CDR3 is 16 amino acids. V lost 1 base, J lost 4 bases, and 8 bases stayed unmatched. CDR1 is SNHLY, CDR2 FYNNEI, per germline.

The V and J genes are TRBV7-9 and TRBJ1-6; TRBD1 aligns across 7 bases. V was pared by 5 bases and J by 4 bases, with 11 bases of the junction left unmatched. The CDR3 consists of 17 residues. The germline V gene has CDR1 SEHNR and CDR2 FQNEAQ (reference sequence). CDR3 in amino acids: CASSPSGRGKYNSPLHF. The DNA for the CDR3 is TGTGCCAGCAGCCCCTCGGGCAGGGGGAAGTATAATTCACCCCTCCACTTT.

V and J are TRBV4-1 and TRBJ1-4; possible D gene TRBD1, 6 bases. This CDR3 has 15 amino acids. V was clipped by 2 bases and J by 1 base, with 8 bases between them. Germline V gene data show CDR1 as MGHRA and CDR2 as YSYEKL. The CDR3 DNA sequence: TGCGCCAGCAGCCAACAGGGGCAAACTAATGAAAAACTGTTTTTT. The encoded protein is CASSQQGQTNEKLFF.

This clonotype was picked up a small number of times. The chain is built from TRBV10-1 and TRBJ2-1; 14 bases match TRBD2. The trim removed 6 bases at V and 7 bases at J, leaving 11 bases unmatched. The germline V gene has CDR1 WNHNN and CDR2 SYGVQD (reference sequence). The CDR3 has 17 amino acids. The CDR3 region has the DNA TGCGCCAGCAGCGCCTCCGGACTAGCGGGAGGAGGTAATGAGCAGTTCTTC. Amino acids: CASSASGLAGGGNEQFF.

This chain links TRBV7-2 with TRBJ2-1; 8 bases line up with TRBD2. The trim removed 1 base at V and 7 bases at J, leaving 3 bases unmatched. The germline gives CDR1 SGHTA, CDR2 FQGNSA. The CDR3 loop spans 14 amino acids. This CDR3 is CASSLVGTRNEQFF. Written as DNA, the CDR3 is TGTGCCAGCAGCTTAGTAGGGACTAGGAATGAGCAGTTCTTC.

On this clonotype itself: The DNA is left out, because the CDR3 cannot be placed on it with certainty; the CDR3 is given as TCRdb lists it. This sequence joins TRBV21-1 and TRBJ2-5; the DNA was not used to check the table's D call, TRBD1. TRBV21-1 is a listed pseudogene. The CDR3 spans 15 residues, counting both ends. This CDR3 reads CASSKVGGGSLEQYF.

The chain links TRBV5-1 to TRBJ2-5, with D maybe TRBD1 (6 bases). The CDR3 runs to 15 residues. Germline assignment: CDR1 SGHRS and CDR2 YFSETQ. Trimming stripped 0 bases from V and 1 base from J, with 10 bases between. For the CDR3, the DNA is TGCGCCAGCAGCTTGGCCTTGGACAGCCAAGAGACCCAGTACTTC. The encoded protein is CASSLALDSQETQYF.

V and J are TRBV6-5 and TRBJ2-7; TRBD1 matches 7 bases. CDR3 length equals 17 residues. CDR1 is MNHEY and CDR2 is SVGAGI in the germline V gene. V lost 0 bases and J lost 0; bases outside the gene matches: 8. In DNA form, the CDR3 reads TGTGCCAGCAGTTACTCGAAACAGGGGAGACTCTCCTACGAGCAGTACTTC. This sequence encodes CASSYSKQGRLSYEQYF.

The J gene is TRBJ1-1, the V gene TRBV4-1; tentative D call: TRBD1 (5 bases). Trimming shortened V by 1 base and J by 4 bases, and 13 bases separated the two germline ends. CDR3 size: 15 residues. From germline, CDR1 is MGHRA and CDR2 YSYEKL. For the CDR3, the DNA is TGCGCCAGCAGCCAAGGGCGGATTAGGGGCACTGAAGCTTTCTTT. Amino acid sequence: CASSQGRIRGTEAFF.

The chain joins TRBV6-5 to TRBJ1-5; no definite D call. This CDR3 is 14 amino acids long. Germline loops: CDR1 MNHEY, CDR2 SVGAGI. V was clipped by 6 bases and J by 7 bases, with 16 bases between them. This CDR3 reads CASRKDGLGQPQHF. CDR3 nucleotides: TGTGCCAGCAGAAAGGACGGCCTGGGGCAGCCCCAGCATTTT.

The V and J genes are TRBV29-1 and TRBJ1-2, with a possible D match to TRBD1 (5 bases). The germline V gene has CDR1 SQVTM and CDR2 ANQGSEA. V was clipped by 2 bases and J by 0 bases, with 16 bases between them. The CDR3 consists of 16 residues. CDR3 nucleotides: TGCAGCGTTGAAAGGGGTGAGGAGGTGTCTAACTATGGCTACACCTTC. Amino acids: CSVERGEEVSNYGYTF.

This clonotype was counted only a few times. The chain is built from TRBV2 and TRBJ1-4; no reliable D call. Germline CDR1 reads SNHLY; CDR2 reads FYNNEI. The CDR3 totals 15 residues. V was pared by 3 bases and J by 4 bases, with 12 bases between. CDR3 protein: CASSDSPGYNEKLFF. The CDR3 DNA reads TGTGCCAGCAGTGATTCCCCGGGATATAATGAAAAACTGTTTTTT.